The 18 T cell receptor beta chains below were found in one sample sequenced in a study of early stage breast cancer tumors. Libraries were prepared by immunoSEQ multiplex PCR; TCRdb keeps only in-frame clonotypes and omits some of them. In the table there are around 40,000 clones, roughly 69% of which are singletons. Material: blood. These receptor sequences come from a person in their fifties with breast cancer.

The rearrangement joins TRBV7-3 to TRBJ2-7, with a tentative D call TRBD1 (5 bases). The CDR3 loop spans 15 amino acids. Between the trimmed V and J ends, which lost 1 base and 0 bases, there was a span of 10 bases. Germline V CDR1 and CDR2: SGHTA, FQGTGA. The CDR3, as DNA: TGTGCCAGCAGCTTAAACGGCGGACACTCCTACGAGCAGTACTTC. The encoded protein is CASSLNGGHSYEQYF.

The gene calls are TRBV5-1 and TRBJ2-3; 9 bases are a match to TRBD2. The J segment lost 2 bases and the V segment lost 4 bases, leaving 5 bases of the junction unmatched. The CDR3 loop spans 15 amino acids. Germline V CDR1 and CDR2: SGHRS, YFSETQ. The CDR3 here is CASSRGTSPTDTQYF. The CDR3, as DNA: TGCGCCAGCAGCCGGGGGACTAGCCCCACAGATACGCAGTATTTT.

The chain carries TRBV29-1 and TRBJ2-7; 10 bases are shared with TRBD1. There are 13 residues in the CDR3. After removal of 6 bases from V and 7 bases from J, the junction contained 9 bases not matched to a gene. The V gene's germline CDR1 is SQVTM and CDR2 ANQGSEA. CDR3 DNA: TGCAGCGTAGGGGACAGGGGCCGTAAGGAGCAGTACTTC. Its protein is CSVGDRGRKEQYF.

This clone was detected many times. V and J are TRBV4-1 and TRBJ1-4, with TRBD1 as a possible D gene (6 bases). CDR1 is MGHRA, CDR2 YSYEKL, per germline. Trimming shortened V by 6 bases and J by 7 bases, and 15 bases separated the two germline ends. CDR3 length equals 14 residues. CDR3 in amino acids: CASSTRNRVEKLFF. CDR3 coding DNA: TGCGCCAGCAGTACTAGGAACAGGGTTGAAAAACTGTTTTTT.

J is TRBJ2-3 and V is TRBV9, with 8 bases matching TRBD1. With 3 bases clipped from V and 4 bases from J, the junction kept 4 bases outside the gene matches. Germline assignment: CDR1 SGDLS and CDR2 YYNGEE. The CDR3 runs to 14 residues. CDR3 protein: CASSAFRGPDTQYF. The DNA for the CDR3 is TGTGCCAGCAGCGCCTTCAGGGGGCCAGATACGCAGTATTTT.

The V gene is TRBV10-3, the J gene TRBJ2-3; tentatively, D is TRBD1 (5 bases). The CDR3 is 14 residues long. Germline V gives CDR1 ENHRY, CDR2 SYGVKD. Between the trimmed V and J ends, which lost 4 bases and 0 bases, there was a span of 8 bases. In DNA form, the CDR3 reads TGTGCCATCAGTGTTAAGGGGAGCACAGATACGCAGTATTTT. Its translation: CAISVKGSTDTQYF.

In its sample, this clone was seen once. V usage is TRBV27 and J usage is TRBJ2-1; 11 positions match TRBD2. V gave up 6 bases and J gave up 2 bases; unmatched junction bases: 18. Germline V gene lookup returns CDR1 MNHEY and CDR2 SMNVEV (reference sequence). CDR3 length: 20 residues. CDR3 bases: TGTGCCAGCAGCCTTTTTCCCCCAGAGCGTAGCGGGAGGGCCTACAATGAGCAGTTCTTC. Translating it yields CASSLFPPERSGRAYNEQFF.

V usage is TRBV5-1 and J usage is TRBJ2-7; 7 bases are shared with TRBD2. The junction had 16 bases not matched to a gene; V was cut back by 4 bases and J by 3 bases. Germline CDR1 reads SGHRS; CDR2 reads YFSETQ. The CDR3 extends over 17 amino acids. As DNA, the CDR3 is TGCGCCAGCAGCCCCAGCCTCCGACTAGCAGCCGTCTACGAGCAGTACGTC. It specifies CASSPSLRLAAVYEQYV.

The CDR3 DNA reads TGTGCCAGCATGAGGGGGACAGGGGCGGGGCAGCCCCAGCATTTT. Amino acid sequence: CASMRGTGAGQPQHF. The chain carries TRBV28 and TRBJ1-5; 10 bases are a match to TRBD1. The germline CDR1 and CDR2 sequences are MDHEN and SYDVKM. V gave up 7 bases and J gave up 7 bases; unmatched junction bases: 10. CDR3 size: 15 residues. The full variable domain, its missing parts supplied by reference TRBV28 and TRBJ1-5, is DVKVTQSSRYLVKRTGEKVFLECVQDMDHENMFWYRQDPGLGLRLIYFSYDVKMKEKGDIPEGYSVSREKKERFSLILESASTNQTSMYLCASMRGTGAGQPQHFGDGTRLSIL.

This clone appeared once. The CDR3 region is CSVEGQGIKDTQYF. The CDR3 region has the DNA TGCAGCGTTGAGGGTCAGGGGATAAAAGATACGCAGTATTTT. The chain recombines TRBV29-1 with TRBJ2-3; weak D call: TRBD1 (6 bases). The CDR3 consists of 14 residues. Germline CDR1 reads SQVTM; CDR2 reads ANQGSEA. V lost 3 bases and J 5 bases, leaving 15 bases between the germline ends.

The rearrangement uses TRBV4-3 and TRBJ1-1, with 7 positions matching TRBD1. J gave up 7 bases and V 4 bases, and 9 bases lay outside the gene matches. Germline CDR1 and CDR2: LGHNA and YSLEER. The CDR3 totals 14 residues. For the CDR3, the DNA is TGCGCCAGCAGCCCGGGACAGACTAGGGGTGAAGCTTTCTTT. This sequence encodes CASSPGQTRGEAFF.

This clone was recorded many times. The rearrangement uses TRBV5-6 and TRBJ2-5; 12 bases line up with TRBD2. J lost 6 bases, V lost 5 bases, and 8 bases had no gene match. Germline V gene lookup returns CDR1 SGHDT and CDR2 YYEEEE. CDR3 length: 15 amino acids. In nucleotides, the CDR3 is TGTGCCAGCAGTTCTAGCGGGGGGGTCTCGAAGACCCAGTACTTC. As protein: CASSSSGGVSKTQYF.

The chain carries TRBV9 and TRBJ2-7, with a tentative D call TRBD1 (5 bases). This CDR3 has 16 amino acids. Germline V gene data show CDR1 as SGDLS and CDR2 as YYNGEE. Trimming stripped 3 bases from V and 2 bases from J, with 18 bases between. CDR3 DNA sequence: TGTGCCAGCAGCGCGGGCTCTTCGACAGTCGCCTACGAGCAGTACTTC. Its protein product is CASSAGSSTVAYEQYF.

This clone was seen a few times. The chain employs TRBV6-5 and TRBJ2-2; no clear D. Trimming removed 4 bases from V and 8 bases from J, with 11 bases in between. This CDR3 has 13 amino acids. Germline V gene lookup returns CDR1 MNHEY and CDR2 SVGAGI. For the CDR3, the DNA is TGTGCCAGCAGTTCTTCTCTAGGAGGGGAGCTGTTTTTT. Amino acids: CASSSSLGGELFF.

This chain links TRBV2 with TRBJ2-5; 7 nucleotides match TRBD1. Germline V lookup: CDR1 SNHLY, CDR2 FYNNEI. J gave up 1 base and V 9 bases, and 5 bases lay outside the gene matches. This CDR3 is built from 13 residues. CDR3 residues: CARSGQPQETQYF. CDR3 nucleotide sequence: TGTGCCAGATCGGGACAGCCCCAAGAGACCCAGTACTTC.

V and J are TRBV13 and TRBJ2-3; D possibly corresponds to TRBD1 (5 bases). V dropped 6 bases and J dropped 0 bases, with 16 bases sitting between them. The germline CDR1 and CDR2 sequences are PRHDT and FYEKMQ (reference sequence). The CDR3 runs 16 residues. The CDR3 DNA reads as TGTGCCAGCAGTAGGGGTGTGGGAACTAGCACAGATACGCAGTATTTT. It is translated as CASSRGVGTSTDTQYF.

This clone was counted only a few times. The rearrangement links TRBV6-5 to TRBJ1-5; D unresolved. In germline, CDR1 is MNHEY, CDR2 SVGAGI. The CDR3 is 15 residues long. The germline V and J ends were trimmed by 0 bases and 7 bases, with 13 bases remaining between them. CDR3 region: CASSYSSSLDQPQHF. In DNA form, the CDR3 reads TGTGCCAGCAGTTACTCGAGCAGTCTAGACCAGCCCCAGCATTTT.

This sequence joins TRBV19 and TRBJ2-7; the D gene is possibly TRBD1 (6 bases). The germline V gene has CDR1 LNHDA and CDR2 SQIVND (reference sequence). V gave up 3 bases and J gave up 0 bases, with 9 bases separating them. The CDR3 has 14 residues. CDR3 loop: CASSIQGPSYEQYF. In DNA form, the CDR3 reads TGTGCCAGTAGTATCCAGGGGCCCTCCTACGAGCAGTACTTC.